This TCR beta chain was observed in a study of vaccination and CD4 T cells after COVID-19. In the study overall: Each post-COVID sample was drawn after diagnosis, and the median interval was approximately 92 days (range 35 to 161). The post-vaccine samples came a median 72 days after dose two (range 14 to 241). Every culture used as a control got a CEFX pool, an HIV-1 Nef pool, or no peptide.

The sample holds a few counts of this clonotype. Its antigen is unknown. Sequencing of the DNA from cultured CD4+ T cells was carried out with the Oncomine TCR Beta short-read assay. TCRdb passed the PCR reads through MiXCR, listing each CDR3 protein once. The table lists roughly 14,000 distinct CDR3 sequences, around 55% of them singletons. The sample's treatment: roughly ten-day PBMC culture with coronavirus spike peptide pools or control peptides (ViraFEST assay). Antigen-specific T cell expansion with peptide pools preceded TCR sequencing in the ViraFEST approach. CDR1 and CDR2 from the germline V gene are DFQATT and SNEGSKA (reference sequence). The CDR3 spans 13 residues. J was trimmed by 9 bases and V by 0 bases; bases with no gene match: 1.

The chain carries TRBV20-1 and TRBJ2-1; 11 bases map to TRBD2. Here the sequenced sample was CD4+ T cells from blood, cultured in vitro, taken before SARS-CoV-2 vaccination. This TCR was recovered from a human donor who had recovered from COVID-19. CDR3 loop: CSARDLAGGEQFF. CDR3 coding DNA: TGCAGTGCTAGAGATCTAGCGGGGGGTGAGCAGTTCTTC.